This TCR beta chain was captured by sequencing in a study of radiotherapy plus CTLA-4 blockade in lung cancer. Study-level results: TCR clones from tumors expanded in blood after radiotherapy plus ipilimumab.

Concerning this clone itself: Its antigen is undetermined.

The trim removed 2 bases at V and 5 bases at J, leaving 4 bases unmatched. This CDR3 has 15 residues. The V gene's germline CDR1 is SGHNT and CDR2 YYREEE (reference sequence). Method: immunoSEQ multiplex PCR; TCRdb's copy keeps in-frame clones and lacks some. The data hold 90,000 to 100,000 clones, with about four fifths observed a single time. The material was peripheral blood, obtained from a patient treated with radiotherapy plus ipilimumab. This receptor was identified in a human donor with non-small cell lung cancer who had a partial response to radiotherapy plus ipilimumab. Some clones in this sample may be carry-over from other donors' samples. V is TRBV5-4 and J is TRBJ2-1; 10 positions match TRBD2. CDR3 residues: CASSLELAGHNEQFF. CDR3 DNA sequence: TGTGCCAGCAGCTTAGAACTAGCGGGGCACAATGAGCAGTTCTTC. The variable domain in full, completed from reference TRBV5-4 and TRBJ2-1, reads ETGVTQSPTHLIKTRGQQVTLRCSSQSGHNTVSWYQQALGQGPQFIFQYYREEENGRGNFPPRFSGLQFPNYSSELNVNALELDDSALYLCASSLELAGHNEQFFGPGTRLTVL.